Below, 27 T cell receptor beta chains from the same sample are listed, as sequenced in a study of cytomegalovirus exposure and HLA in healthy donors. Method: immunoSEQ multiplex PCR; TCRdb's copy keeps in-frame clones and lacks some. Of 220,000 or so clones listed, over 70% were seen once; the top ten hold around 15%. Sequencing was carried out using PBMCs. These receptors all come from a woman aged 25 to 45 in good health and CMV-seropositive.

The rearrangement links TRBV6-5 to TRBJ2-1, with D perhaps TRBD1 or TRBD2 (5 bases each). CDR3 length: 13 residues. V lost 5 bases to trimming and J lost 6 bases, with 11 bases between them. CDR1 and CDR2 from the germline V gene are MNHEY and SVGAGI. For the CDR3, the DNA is TGTGCCAGCAGTCCGGGACCACTCAATGAGCAGTTCTTC. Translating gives CASSPGPLNEQFF.

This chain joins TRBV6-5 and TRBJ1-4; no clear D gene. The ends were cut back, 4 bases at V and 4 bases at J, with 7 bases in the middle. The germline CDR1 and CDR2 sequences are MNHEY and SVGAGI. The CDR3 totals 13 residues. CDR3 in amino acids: CASSWAVNEKLFF. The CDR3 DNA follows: TGTGCCAGCAGTTGGGCAGTTAATGAAAAACTGTTTTTT.

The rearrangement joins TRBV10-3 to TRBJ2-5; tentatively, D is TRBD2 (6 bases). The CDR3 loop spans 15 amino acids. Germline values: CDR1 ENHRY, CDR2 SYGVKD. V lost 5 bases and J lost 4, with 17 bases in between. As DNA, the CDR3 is TGTGCCATCAGTACCATGGACACCGGGGGAGAGACCCAGTACTTC. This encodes CAISTMDTGGETQYF.

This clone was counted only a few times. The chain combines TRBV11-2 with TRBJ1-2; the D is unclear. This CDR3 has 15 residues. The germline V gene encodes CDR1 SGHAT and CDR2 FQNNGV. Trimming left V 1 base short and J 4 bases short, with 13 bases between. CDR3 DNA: TGTGCCAGCAGCTTAGCGGCCGGGTCCCCCTATGGCTACACCTTC. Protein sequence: CASSLAAGSPYGYTF.

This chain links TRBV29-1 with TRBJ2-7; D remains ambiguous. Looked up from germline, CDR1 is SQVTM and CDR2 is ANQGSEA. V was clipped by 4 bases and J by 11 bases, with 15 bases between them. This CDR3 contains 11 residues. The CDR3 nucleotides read TGCAGCGTTGGCTCCACTGAAGGGAAGTACTTC. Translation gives CSVGSTEGKYF.

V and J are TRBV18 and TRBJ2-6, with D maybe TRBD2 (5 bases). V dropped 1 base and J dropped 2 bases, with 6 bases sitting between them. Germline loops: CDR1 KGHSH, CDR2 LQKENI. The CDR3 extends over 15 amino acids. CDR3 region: CASSPLEAGANVLTF. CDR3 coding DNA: TGTGCCAGCTCACCACTGGAGGCTGGGGCCAACGTCCTGACTTTC.

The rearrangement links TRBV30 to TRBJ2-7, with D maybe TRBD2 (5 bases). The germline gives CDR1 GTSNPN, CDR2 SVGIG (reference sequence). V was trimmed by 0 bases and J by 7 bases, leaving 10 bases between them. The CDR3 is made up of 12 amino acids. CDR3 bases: TGTGCCTGGAGTGTACTAGGTCCTGAGCAGTACTTC. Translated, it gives CAWSVLGPEQYF.

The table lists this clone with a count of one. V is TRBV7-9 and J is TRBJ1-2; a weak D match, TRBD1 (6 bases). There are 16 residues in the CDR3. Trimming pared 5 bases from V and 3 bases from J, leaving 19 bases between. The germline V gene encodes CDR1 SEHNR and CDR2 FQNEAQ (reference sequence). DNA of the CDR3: TGTGCCAGCAGCACCGGGACATCGGATGCCTACTATGGCTACACCTTC. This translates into CASSTGTSDAYYGYTF.

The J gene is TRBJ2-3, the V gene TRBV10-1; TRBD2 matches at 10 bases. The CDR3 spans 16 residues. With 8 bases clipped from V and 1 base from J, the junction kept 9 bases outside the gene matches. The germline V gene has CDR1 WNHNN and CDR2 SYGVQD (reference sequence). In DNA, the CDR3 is TGCGCCAGCCAGCGGGGCCTAGCGGGAGGCACAGATACGCAGTATTTT. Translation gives CASQRGLAGGTDTQYF.

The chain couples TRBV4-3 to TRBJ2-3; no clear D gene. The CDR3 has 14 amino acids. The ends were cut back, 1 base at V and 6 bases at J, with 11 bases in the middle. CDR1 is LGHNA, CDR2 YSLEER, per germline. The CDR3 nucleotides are TGCGCCAGCAGCCAAGTCGGGCCCCTCGATACGCAGTATTTT. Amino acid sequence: CASSQVGPLDTQYF.

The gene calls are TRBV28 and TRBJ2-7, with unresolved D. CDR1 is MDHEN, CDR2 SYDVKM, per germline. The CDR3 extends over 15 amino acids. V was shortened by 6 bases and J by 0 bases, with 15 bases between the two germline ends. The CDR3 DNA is TGTGCCAGCAGACCTTGGGGAAGGAGCTCCTACGAGCAGTACTTC. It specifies CASRPWGRSSYEQYF.

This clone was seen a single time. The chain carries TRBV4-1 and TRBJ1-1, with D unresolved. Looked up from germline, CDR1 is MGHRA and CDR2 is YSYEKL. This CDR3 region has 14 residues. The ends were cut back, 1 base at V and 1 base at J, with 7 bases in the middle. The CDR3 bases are TGCGCCAGCAGCCAAGGATCTGGGAACACTGAAGCTTTCTTT. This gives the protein CASSQGSGNTEAFF.

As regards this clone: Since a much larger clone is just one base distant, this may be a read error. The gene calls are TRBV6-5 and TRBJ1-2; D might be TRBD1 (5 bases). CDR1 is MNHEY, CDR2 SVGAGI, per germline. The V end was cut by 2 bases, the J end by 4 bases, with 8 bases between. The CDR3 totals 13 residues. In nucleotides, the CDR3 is TGTGCCAGCAGTTACGAGGGGACCTATGGCTACACCTTC. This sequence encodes CASSYEGTYGYTF.

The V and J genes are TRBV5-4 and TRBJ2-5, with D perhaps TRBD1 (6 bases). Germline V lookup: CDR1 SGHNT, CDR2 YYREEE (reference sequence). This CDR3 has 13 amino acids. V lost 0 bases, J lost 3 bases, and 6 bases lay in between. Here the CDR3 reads CASSLGTEETQYF. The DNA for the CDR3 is TGTGCCAGCAGCTTGGGGACAGAAGAGACCCAGTACTTC.

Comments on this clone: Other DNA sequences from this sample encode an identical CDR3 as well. The CDR3 DNA is TGTGCCAGCAGCCCGAGGGGGAACACTGAAGCTTTCTTT. Residues: CASSPRGNTEAFF. The chain is built from TRBV6-1 and TRBJ1-1; weak D call: TRBD1 (5 bases). The V and J ends lost 6 bases and 1 base respectively, with 9 bases between them. The germline V gene has CDR1 MNHNS and CDR2 SASEGT. The CDR3 consists of 13 residues.

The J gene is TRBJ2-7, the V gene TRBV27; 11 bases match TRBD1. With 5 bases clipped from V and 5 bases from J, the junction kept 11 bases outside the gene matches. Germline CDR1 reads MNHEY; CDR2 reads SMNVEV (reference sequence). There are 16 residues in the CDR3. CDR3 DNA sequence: TGTGCCAGCAGTCCAACTTGGACAGGGGGCTTCGACGAGCAGTACTTC. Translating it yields CASSPTWTGGFDEQYF.

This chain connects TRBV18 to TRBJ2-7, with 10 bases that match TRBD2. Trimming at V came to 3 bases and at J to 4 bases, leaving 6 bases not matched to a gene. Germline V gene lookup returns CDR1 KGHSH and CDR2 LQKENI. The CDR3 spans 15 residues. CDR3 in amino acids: CASSPRRAGGYEQYF. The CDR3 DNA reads TGTGCCAGCTCACCTAGAAGAGCGGGAGGGTACGAGCAGTACTTC.

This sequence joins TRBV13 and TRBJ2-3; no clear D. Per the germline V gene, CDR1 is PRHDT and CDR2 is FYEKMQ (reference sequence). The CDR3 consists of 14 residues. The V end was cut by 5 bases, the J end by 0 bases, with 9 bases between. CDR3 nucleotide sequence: TGTGCCAGCAGCCAACATAGCAGCACAGATACGCAGTATTTT. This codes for CASSQHSSTDTQYF.

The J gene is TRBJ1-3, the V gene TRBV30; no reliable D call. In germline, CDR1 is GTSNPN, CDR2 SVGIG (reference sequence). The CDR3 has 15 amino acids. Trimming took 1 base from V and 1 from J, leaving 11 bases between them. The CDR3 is CAWSGVGGSGNTIYF. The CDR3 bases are TGTGCCTGGAGTGGGGTTGGCGGATCTGGAAACACCATATATTTT.

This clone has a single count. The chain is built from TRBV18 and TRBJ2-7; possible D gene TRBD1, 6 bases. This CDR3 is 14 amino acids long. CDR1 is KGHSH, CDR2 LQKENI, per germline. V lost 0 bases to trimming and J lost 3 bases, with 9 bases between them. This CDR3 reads CASSPPTGLYEQYF. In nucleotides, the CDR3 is TGTGCCAGCTCACCACCTACAGGGCTCTACGAGCAGTACTTC. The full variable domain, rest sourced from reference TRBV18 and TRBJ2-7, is NAGVMQNPRHLVRRRGQEARLRCSPMKGHSHVYWYRQLPEEGLKFMVYLQKENIIDESGMPKERFSAEFPKEGPSILRIQQVVRGDSAAYFCASSPPTGLYEQYFGPGTRLTVT.

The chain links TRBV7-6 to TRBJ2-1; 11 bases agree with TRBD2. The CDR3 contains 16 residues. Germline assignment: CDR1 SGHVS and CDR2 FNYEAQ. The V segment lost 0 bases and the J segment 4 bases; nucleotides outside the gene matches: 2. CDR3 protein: CASSLALAGGYNEQFF. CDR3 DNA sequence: TGTGCCAGCAGCTTAGCCCTAGCGGGGGGATACAATGAGCAGTTCTTC.

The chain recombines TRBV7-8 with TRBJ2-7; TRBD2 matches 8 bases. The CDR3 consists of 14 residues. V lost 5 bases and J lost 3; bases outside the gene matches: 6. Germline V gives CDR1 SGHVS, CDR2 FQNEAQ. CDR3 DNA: TGTGCCAGCAGCCCGCTAGCGGGCTTCTACGAGCAGTACTTC. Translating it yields CASSPLAGFYEQYF.

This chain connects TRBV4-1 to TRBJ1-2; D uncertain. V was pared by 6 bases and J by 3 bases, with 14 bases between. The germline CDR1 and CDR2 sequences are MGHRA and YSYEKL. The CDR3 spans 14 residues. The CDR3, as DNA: TGCGCCAGCAGACGATCCGGCAGCGACTATGGCTACACCTTC. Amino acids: CASRRSGSDYGYTF.

Here the CDR3 DNA reads TGTGCCAGCAGTTATTTGGACCGAGGATATGGCTACACCTTC. Protein sequence: CASSYLDRGYGYTF. J is TRBJ1-2 and V is TRBV28; D ambiguous. This CDR3 is built from 14 residues. Germline V gene sequence: CDR1 MDHEN, CDR2 SYDVKM. V was pared by 4 bases and J by 5 bases, with 14 bases between.

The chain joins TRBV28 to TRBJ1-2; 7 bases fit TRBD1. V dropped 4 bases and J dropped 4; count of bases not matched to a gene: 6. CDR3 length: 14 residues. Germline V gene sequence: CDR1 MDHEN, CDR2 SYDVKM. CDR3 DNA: TGTGCCAGCAGTTACGACAGGGATGCCTATGGCTACACCTTC. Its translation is CASSYDRDAYGYTF.

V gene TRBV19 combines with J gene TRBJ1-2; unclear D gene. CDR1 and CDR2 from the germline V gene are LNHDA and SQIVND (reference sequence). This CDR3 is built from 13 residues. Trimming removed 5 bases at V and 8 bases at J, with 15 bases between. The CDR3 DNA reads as TGTGCCAGTAGTCCAGAGCGTCTTCGAGGCTACACCTTC. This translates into CASSPERLRGYTF.

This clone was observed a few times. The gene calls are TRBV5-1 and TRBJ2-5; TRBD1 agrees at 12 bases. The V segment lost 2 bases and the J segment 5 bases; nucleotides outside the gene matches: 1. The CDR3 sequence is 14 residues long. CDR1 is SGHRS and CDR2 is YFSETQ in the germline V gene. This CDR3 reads CASSFGTGGETQYF. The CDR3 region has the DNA TGCGCCAGCAGCTTCGGGACAGGGGGCGAGACCCAGTACTTC. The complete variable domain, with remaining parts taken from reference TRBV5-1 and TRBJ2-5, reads KAGVTQTPRYLIKTRGQQVTLSCSPISGHRSVSWYQQTPGQGLQFLFEYFSETQRNKGNFPGRFSGRQFSNSRSEMNVSTLELGDSALYLCASSFGTGGETQYFGPGTRLLVL.